The clone carrying this T cell receptor (beta chain) was found once. Trimming took off 4 bases at V and 7 bases at J, with 8 bases between the two ends. The CDR3 spans 12 residues. CDR1 is ENHRY and CDR2 is SYGVKD in the germline V gene. The authors ran a second PCR of about 6 to 12 cycles using a sample-barcoded 5' primer and a J-beta primer mix. TCRdb recomputed calls from the 5' RACE reads with MiXCR, one row per CDR3 protein. The sample holds about 830,000 distinct CDR3 sequences, around 62% seen once. This entry is derived from a study of blood T cells in healthy people across ages. The sequencing sample was made of blood. The chain couples TRBV10-3 to TRBJ2-1, with unresolved D. This sequence was found in a man aged 25-45 years in good health. Here the CDR3 DNA reads TGTGCCATCAGTGGGAAAGAGAATGAGCAGTTCTTC. It translates to CAISGKENEQFF.